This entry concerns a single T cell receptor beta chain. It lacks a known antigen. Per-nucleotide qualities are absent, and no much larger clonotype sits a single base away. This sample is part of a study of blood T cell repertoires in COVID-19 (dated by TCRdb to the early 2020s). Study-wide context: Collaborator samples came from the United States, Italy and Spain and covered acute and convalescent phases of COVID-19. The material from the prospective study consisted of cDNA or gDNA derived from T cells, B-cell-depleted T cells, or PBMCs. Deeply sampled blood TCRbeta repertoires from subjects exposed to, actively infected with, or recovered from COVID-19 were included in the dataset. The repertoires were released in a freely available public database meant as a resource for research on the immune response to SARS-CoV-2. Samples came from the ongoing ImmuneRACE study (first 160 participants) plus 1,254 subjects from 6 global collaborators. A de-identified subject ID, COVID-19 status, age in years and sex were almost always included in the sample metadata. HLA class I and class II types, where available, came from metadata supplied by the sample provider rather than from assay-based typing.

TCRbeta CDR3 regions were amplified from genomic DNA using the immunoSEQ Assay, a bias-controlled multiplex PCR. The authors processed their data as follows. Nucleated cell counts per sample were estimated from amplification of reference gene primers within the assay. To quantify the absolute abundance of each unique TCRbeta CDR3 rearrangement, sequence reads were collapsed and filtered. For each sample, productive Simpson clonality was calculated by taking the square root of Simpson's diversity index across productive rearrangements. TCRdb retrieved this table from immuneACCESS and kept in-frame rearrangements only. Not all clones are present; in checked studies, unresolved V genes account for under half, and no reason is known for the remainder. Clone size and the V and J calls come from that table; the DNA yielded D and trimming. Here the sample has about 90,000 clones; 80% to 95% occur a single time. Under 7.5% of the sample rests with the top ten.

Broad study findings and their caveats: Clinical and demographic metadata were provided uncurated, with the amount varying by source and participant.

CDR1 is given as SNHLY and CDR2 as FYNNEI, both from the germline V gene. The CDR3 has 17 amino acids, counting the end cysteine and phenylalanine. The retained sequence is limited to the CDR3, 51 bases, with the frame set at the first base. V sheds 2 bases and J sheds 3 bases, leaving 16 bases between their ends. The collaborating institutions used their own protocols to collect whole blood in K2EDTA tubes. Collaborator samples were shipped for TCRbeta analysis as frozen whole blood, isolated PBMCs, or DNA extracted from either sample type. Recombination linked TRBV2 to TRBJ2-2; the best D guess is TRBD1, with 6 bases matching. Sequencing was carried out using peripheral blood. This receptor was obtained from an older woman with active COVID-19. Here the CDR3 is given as CASSEPLAGVHTGELFF. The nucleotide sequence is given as TGTGCCAGCAGTGAACCCTTGGCAGGGGTTCACACCGGGGAGCTGTTTTTT.